The next 15 T cell receptor beta chains were all read from a single sample in a study of blood T cell repertoires in COVID-19. The method was immunoSEQ multiplex PCR; TCRdb's version includes in-frame clones alone and lacks a portion of them. The table lists roughly 35,000 clones, less than 80% of them singletons. Material: peripheral blood. The receptors stem from an older man with acute or convalescent COVID-19.

The chain combines TRBV6-2 or TRBV6-3 with TRBJ2-3; D is possibly TRBD2 (6 bases). V was shortened by 2 bases and J by 2 bases, with 14 bases between the two germline ends. Looked up from germline, CDR1 is MNHEY and CDR2 is SVGEGT. This CDR3 spans 16 amino acids. The CDR3 is CASSYGRGSTTDTQYF. In nucleotides, the CDR3 is TGTGCCAGCAGTTACGGTCGGGGGTCGACCACAGATACGCAGTATTTT.

The rearrangement links TRBV18 to TRBJ1-2, with a tentative D call TRBD1 (5 bases). This CDR3 has 15 amino acids. CDR1 and CDR2 (germline): KGHSH, LQKENI. Trimming shortened V by 5 bases and J by 8 bases, and 21 bases separated the two germline ends. CDR3 nucleotides: TGTGCCAGCTCATCAGCAGTTAAGGGGCTCTACGGCTACACCTTC. It codes for CASSSAVKGLYGYTF. Combining the CDR3 with reference TRBV18 and TRBJ1-2 gives the whole variable domain NAGVMQNPRHLVRRRGQEARLRCSPMKGHSHVYWYRQLPEEGLKFMVYLQKENIIDESGMPKERFSAEFPKEGPSILRIQQVVRGDSAAYFCASSSAVKGLYGYTFGSGTRLTVV.

The V call is TRBV27, the J call TRBJ1-1, with D maybe TRBD1 (5 bases). The germline V gene has CDR1 MNHEY and CDR2 SMNVEV (reference sequence). This CDR3 has 13 amino acids. V lost 3 bases to trimming and J lost 6 bases, with 11 bases between them. As DNA, the CDR3 is TGTGCCAGCAGTTTTGGGACTTCGGCTGAAGCTTTCTTT. Protein sequence: CASSFGTSAEAFF.

In nucleotides, the CDR3 is TGTGCCAGCAGCAAGGAGGTTAGTTCGGGAGAAGCTTTCTTT. Translating gives CASSKEVSSGEAFF. The V gene is TRBV7-9, the J gene TRBJ1-1; no clear D gene. Germline V gene sequence: CDR1 SEHNR, CDR2 FQNEAQ (reference sequence). Trimming stripped 5 bases from V and 8 bases from J, with 18 bases between. There are 14 residues in the CDR3.

J is TRBJ1-5 and V is TRBV6-2 or TRBV6-3, with 7 bases fitting TRBD1. Germline V gives CDR1 MNHEY, CDR2 SVGEGT. The CDR3 has 16 residues. The V segment lost 5 bases and the J segment 2 bases; nucleotides outside the gene matches: 9. The CDR3 sequence: CASSPHRGRGNQPQHF. The CDR3 coding sequence is TGTGCCAGCAGTCCCCACAGGGGACGGGGCAATCAGCCCCAGCATTTT.

The rearrangement uses TRBV7-3 and TRBJ2-1, with 8 bases aligning to TRBD1. V lost 2 bases to trimming and J lost 7 bases; unmatched junction nucleotides: 13. The length of the CDR3 is 17 residues. In germline, CDR1 is SGHTA, CDR2 FQGTGA. CDR3: CASSLSGTQGAGNEQFF. DNA for the CDR3: TGTGCCAGCAGCTTATCGGGTACGCAGGGGGCAGGTAATGAGCAGTTCTTC.

The chain employs TRBV3-1 (or the pseudogene TRBV3-2) and TRBJ2-3; perhaps TRBD2 as D (5 bases). V lost 5 bases and J 5 bases, leaving 11 bases between the germline ends. From germline, CDR1 is LGHDT and CDR2 YNNKEL (reference sequence). The CDR3 has 13 residues. The CDR3 sequence is CASSSDSGDTQYF. The DNA of the CDR3 is TGTGCCAGCAGCTCGGACTCAGGAGATACGCAGTATTTT.

The chain has TRBV7-2 and TRBJ2-2, with D possibly matching TRBD1 (5 bases). Germline V gives CDR1 SGHTA, CDR2 FQGNSA. CDR3 length equals 15 residues. Trimming cost V 6 bases and J 6 bases, with 17 bases left between them. CDR3 protein: CASSRGRRGAGELFF. CDR3 in DNA: TGTGCCAGCAGTAGGGGCCGACGTGGGGCCGGGGAGCTGTTTTTT.

The chain carries TRBV18 and TRBJ2-5; 7 nucleotides line up with TRBD1. This CDR3 has 15 amino acids. Per the germline V gene, CDR1 is KGHSH and CDR2 is LQKENI. V lost 3 bases and J lost 4; bases outside the gene matches: 8. CDR3 loop: CASSPHTGDGETQYF. In DNA form, the CDR3 reads TGTGCCAGCTCACCCCATACAGGGGACGGAGAGACCCAGTACTTC.

The rearrangement uses TRBV18 and TRBJ1-1; no reliable D call. V lost 4 bases to trimming and J lost 1 base, with 7 bases between them. CDR1 is KGHSH and CDR2 is LQKENI in the germline V gene. This CDR3 spans 13 amino acids. The CDR3 sequence: CASSQQKNTEAFF. The DNA for the CDR3 is TGTGCCAGCTCACAACAGAAGAACACTGAAGCTTTCTTT.

The chain has TRBV21-1 and TRBJ1-1; the D call in the table, TRBD1, was not verified against the DNA. TRBV21-1 has pseudogene status. The CDR3 extends over 13 amino acids. CDR3 coding DNA: TGTGCCAGCATAGGCAGGGTGAACACTGAAGCTTTCTTT. Its translation: CASIGRVNTEAFF.

This chain links TRBV20-1 with TRBJ2-1, with D hard to call. CDR1 is DFQATT and CDR2 is SNEGSKA in the germline V gene (reference sequence). The CDR3 consists of 14 residues. The V and J ends lost 3 bases and 2 bases respectively, with 11 bases between them. The CDR3 loop is CSASGQTPYNEQFF. The DNA for the CDR3 is TGCAGTGCTAGTGGGCAGACTCCCTACAATGAGCAGTTCTTC.

Remarks on this clone: A read error is likely here: a far larger clone is one base away. The rearrangement links TRBV7-9 to TRBJ2-1; tentatively, D is TRBD2 (6 bases). The germline V gene has CDR1 SEHNR and CDR2 FQNEAQ (reference sequence). CDR3 length: 15 residues. The CDR3 protein is CACSGDEGRAGPQFF. In DNA form, the CDR3 reads TGTGCCTGCAGTGGGGATGAGGGCAGGGCGGGACCGCAGTTCTTC.

The chain uses TRBV6-1 and TRBJ1-2; D is possibly TRBD1 (6 bases). Germline V gene sequence: CDR1 MNHNS, CDR2 SASEGT. The ends were cut back, 2 bases at V and 10 bases at J, with 20 bases in the middle. The CDR3 loop spans 15 amino acids. The CDR3 is CASSETGWGRGDYTF. CDR3 coding DNA: TGTGCCAGCAGTGAAACAGGGTGGGGAAGGGGCGACTACACCTTC.

The chain links TRBV6-5 to TRBJ2-7, with 8 bases matching TRBD2. The CDR3 contains 13 residues. Germline V gives CDR1 MNHEY, CDR2 SVGAGI. V was pared by 6 bases and J by 5 bases, with 6 bases of the junction left unmatched. The CDR3 coding sequence is TGTGCCAGCAGAGCGGGGGCCATACACGAGCAGTACTTC. Translating gives CASRAGAIHEQYF.